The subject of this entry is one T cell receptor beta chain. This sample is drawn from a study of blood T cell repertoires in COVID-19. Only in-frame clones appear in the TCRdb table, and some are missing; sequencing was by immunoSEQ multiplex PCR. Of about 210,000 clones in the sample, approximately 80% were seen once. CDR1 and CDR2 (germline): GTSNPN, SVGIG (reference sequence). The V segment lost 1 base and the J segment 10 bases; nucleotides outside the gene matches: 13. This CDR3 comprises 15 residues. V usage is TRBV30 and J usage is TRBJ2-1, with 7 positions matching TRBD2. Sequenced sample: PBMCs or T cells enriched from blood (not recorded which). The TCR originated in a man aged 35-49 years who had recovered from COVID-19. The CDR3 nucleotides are TGTGCCTGGAGTGGACTAGACCGGGGGGTTAAGGAGCAGTTCTTC. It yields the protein CAWSGLDRGVKEQFF.